In this sample, the clone carrying this T cell receptor (beta chain) turned up a few times. The antigen remains undetermined. The record originates from a study of cytomegalovirus exposure and HLA in healthy donors. The study, taken as a whole, reports: It emerged from a later analysis that several of the most significant clusters appeared to be linked to common viral pathogens. Among the sequence variants, a highly shared cluster was likely an artifact of sequencing. Overall, around 150 TCR beta chains were annotated as cytomegalovirus-associated.

PCR employed 60 Vbeta and 13 Jbeta primers. The data were produced by immunoSEQ multiplex PCR, yet TCRdb's version contains in-frame clones alone and is incomplete. This table holds about 150,000 clones, around 80% found once. The sequencing sample was made of PBMCs. The origin of this receptor is a woman in her thirties in good health and CMV-seronegative.

The CDR3 DNA is TGTGCCAGCAGCCACACAACAGGGAATGACTCACCCCTCCACTTT. Amino acid sequence: CASSHTTGNDSPLHF. The J gene is TRBJ1-6, the V gene TRBV4-2, with a possible D match to TRBD1 (6 bases). This CDR3 is 15 amino acids long. From germline, CDR1 is LGHNA and CDR2 YNFKEQ. Trimming left V 3 bases short and J 10 bases short, with 16 bases between.